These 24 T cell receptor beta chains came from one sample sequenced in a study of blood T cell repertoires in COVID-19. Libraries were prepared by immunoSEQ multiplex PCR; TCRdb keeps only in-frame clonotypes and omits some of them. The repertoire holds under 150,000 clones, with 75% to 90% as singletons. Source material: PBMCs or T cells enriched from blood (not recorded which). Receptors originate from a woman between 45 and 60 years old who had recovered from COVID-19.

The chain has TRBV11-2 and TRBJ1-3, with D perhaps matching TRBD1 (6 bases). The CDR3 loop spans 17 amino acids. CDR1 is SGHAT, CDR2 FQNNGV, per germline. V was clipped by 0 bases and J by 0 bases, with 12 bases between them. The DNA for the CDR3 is TGTGCCAGCAGCTTAGATCCGACAGGCCTCTCTGGAAACACCATATATTTT. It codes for CASSLDPTGLSGNTIYF. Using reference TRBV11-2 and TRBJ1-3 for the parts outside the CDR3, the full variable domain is EAGVAQSPRYKIIEKRQSVAFWCNPISGHATLYWYQQILGQGPKLLIQFQNNGVVDDSQLPKDRFSAERLKGVDSTLKIQPAKLEDSAVYLCASSLDPTGLSGNTIYFGEGSWLTVV.

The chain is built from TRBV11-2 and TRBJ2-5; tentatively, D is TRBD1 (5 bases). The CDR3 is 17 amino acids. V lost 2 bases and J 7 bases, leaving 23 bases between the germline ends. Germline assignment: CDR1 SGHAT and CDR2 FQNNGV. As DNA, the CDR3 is TGTGCCAGCAGCTTATTTGGTCAGGGTCGTTATTTGGGGACCCAGTACTTC. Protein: CASSLFGQGRYLGTQYF. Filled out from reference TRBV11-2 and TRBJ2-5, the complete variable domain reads EAGVAQSPRYKIIEKRQSVAFWCNPISGHATLYWYQQILGQGPKLLIQFQNNGVVDDSQLPKDRFSAERLKGVDSTLKIQPAKLEDSAVYLCASSLFGQGRYLGTQYFGPGTRLLVL.

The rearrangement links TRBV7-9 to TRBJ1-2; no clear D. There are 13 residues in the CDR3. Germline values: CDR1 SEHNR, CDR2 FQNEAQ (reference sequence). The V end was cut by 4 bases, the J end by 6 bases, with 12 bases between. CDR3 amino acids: CASSSGVEDGYTF. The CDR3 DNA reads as TGTGCCAGCAGCTCCGGGGTTGAAGATGGCTACACCTTC.

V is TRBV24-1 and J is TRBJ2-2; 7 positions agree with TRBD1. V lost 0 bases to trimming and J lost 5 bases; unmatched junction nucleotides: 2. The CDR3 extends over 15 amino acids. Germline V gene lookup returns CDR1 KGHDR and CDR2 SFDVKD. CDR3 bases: TGTGCCACCAGTGATTTGCAGGGGGTTACCGGGGAGCTGTTTTTT. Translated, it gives CATSDLQGVTGELFF.

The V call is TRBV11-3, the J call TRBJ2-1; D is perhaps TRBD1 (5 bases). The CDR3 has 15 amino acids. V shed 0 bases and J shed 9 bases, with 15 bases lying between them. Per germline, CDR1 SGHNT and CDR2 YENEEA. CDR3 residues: CASSLEQVTAGEQFF. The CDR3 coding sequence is TGTGCCAGCAGCTTAGAACAGGTCACGGCCGGTGAGCAGTTCTTC.

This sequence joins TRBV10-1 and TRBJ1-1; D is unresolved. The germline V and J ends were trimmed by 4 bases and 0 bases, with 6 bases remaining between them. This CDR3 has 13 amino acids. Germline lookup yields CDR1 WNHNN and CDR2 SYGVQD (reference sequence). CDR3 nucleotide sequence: TGCGCCAGCAGTGGACTCATGAACACTGAAGCTTTCTTT. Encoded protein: CASSGLMNTEAFF.

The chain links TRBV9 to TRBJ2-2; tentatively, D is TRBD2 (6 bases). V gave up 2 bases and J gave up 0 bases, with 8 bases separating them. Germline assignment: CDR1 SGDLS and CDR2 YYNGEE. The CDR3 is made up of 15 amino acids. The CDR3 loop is CASSVGGANTGELFF. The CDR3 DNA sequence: TGTGCCAGCAGCGTCGGAGGGGCGAACACCGGGGAGCTGTTTTTT.

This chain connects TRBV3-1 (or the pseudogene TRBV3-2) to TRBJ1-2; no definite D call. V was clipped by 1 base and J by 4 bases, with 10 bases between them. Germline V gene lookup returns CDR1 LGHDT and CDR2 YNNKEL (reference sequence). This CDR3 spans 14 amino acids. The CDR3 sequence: CASSQGGYGYGYTF. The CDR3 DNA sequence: TGTGCCAGCAGCCAAGGAGGGTACGGCTATGGCTACACCTTC.

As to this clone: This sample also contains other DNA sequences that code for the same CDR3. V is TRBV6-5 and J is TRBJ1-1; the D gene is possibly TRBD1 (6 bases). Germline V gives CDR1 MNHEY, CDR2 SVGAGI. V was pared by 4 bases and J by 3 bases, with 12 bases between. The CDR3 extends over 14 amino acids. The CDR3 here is CASSLQGRDTEAFF. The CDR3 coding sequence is TGTGCCAGCAGTTTACAGGGTAGGGACACTGAAGCTTTCTTT.

The CDR3 spells CASSPSGHQETQYF. CDR3 bases: TGTGCCAGCAGCCCTAGCGGGCATCAAGAGACCCAGTACTTC. This rearrangement joins TRBV9 to TRBJ2-5; 8 nucleotides agree with TRBD2. V shed 4 bases, J shed 2 bases, and the junction held 4 bases outside the gene matches. CDR1 SGDLS and CDR2 YYNGEE come from the germline V gene. The CDR3 extends over 14 amino acids.

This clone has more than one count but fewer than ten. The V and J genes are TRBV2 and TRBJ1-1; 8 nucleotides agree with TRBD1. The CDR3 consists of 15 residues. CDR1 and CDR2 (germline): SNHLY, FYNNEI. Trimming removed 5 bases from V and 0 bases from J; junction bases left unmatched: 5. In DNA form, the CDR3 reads TGTGCCAGCAGTTGGTCGACAGGGGTGAACACTGAAGCTTTCTTT. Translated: CASSWSTGVNTEAFF.

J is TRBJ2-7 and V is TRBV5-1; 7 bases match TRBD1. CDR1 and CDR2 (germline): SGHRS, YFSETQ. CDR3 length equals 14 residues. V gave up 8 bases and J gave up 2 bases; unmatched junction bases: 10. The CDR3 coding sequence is TGCGCCAGTCGACGGGACAGCTCCCCCTACGAGCAGTACTTC. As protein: CASRRDSSPYEQYF.

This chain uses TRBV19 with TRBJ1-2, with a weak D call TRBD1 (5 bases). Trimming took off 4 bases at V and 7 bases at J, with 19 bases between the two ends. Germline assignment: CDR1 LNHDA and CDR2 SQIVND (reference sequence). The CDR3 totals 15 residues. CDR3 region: CASSTPPQGYFGYTF. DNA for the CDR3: TGTGCCAGTAGTACCCCCCCCCAGGGTTATTTTGGCTACACCTTC.

The CDR3: CSASPGGKNIQYF. CDR3 nucleotide sequence: TGCAGTGCTAGTCCGGGGGGAAAAAACATTCAGTACTTC. This rearrangement joins TRBV20-1 to TRBJ2-4; 7 nucleotides line up with TRBD2. Losses at the gene ends were 3 bases for V and 4 bases for J; bases not matched to a gene: 3. The germline gives CDR1 DFQATT, CDR2 SNEGSKA (reference sequence). The CDR3 spans 13 residues.

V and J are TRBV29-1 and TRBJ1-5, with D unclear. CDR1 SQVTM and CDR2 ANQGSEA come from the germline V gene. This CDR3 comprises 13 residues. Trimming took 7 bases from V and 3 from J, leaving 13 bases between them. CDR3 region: CSAAGGYNQPQHF. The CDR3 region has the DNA TGCAGCGCCGCGGGTGGGTACAATCAGCCCCAGCATTTT. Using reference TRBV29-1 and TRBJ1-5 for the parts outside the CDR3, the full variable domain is SAVISQKPSRDICQRGTSLTIQCQVDSQVTMMFWYRQQPGQSLTLIATANQGSEATYESGFVIDKFPISRPNLTFSTLTVSNMSPEDSSIYLCSAAGGYNQPQHFGDGTRLSIL.

The DNA for the CDR3 is TGTGCCAGCAGCGACATACAAAGCAACTATGGCTACACCTTC. Its protein is CASSDIQSNYGYTF. The chain joins TRBV2 to TRBJ1-2, with unresolved D. The CDR3 extends over 14 amino acids. Per germline, CDR1 SNHLY and CDR2 FYNNEI. Trimming cost V 6 bases and J 2 bases, with 13 bases left between them.

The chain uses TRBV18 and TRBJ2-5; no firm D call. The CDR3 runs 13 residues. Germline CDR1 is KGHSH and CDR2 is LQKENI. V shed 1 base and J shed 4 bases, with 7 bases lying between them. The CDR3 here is CASSPLVGETQYF. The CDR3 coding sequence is TGTGCCAGCTCACCACTCGTCGGAGAGACCCAGTACTTC.

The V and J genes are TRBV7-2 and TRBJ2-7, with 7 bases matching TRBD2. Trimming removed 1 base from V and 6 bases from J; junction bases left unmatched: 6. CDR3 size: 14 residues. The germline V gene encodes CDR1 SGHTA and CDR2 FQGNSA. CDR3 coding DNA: TGTGCCAGCAGCTTAGTCGCCAGGGAGGGCGAGCAGTACTTC. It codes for CASSLVAREGEQYF.

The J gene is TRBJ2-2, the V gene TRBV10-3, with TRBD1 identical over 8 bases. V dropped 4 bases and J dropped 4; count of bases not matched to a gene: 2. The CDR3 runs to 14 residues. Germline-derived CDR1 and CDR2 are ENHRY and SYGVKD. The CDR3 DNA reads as TGTGCCATCAGTGGGGGACAGGTCACCGGGGAGCTGTTTTTT. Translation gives CAISGGQVTGELFF.

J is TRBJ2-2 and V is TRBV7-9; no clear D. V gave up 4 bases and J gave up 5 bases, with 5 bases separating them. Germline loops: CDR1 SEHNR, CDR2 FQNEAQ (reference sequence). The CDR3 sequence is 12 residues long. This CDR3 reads CASSYQTGELFF. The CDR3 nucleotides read TGTGCCAGCAGCTACCAGACCGGGGAGCTGTTTTTT.

CDR3: CASSFTWGVNTEAFF. Here the CDR3 DNA reads TGCGCCAGCAGCTTCACCTGGGGGGTGAACACTGAAGCTTTCTTT. The chain joins TRBV5-1 to TRBJ1-1; perhaps TRBD1 as D (5 bases). V gave up 2 bases and J gave up 0 bases, with 11 bases separating them. The CDR3 is made up of 15 amino acids. Germline-derived CDR1 and CDR2 are SGHRS and YFSETQ.

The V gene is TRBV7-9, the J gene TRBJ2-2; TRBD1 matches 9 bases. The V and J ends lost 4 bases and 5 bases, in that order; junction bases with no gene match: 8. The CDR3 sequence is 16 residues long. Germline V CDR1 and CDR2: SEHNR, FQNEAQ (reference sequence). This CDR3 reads CASSSPTGGGTGELFF. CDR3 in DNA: TGTGCCAGCAGCTCCCCGACAGGGGGGGGAACCGGGGAGCTGTTTTTT. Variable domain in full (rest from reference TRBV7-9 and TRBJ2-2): DTGVSQNPRHKITKRGQNVTFRCDPISEHNRLYWYRQTLGQGPEFLTYFQNEAQLEKSRLLSDRFSAERPKGSFSTLEIQRTEQGDSAMYLCASSSPTGGGTGELFFGEGSRLTVL.

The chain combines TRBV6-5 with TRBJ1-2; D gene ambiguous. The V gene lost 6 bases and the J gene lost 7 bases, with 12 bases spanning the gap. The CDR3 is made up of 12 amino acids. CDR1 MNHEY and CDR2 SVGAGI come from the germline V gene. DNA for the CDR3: TGTGCCAGCAGAGTCCAGGAGGGTGGCTACACCTTC. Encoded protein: CASRVQEGGYTF.

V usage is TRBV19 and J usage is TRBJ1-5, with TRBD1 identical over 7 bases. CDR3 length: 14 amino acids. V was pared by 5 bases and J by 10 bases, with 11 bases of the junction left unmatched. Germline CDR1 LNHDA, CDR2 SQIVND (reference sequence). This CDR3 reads CASSWPGGKGPQHF. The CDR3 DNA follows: TGTGCCAGTAGTTGGCCAGGGGGGAAAGGACCCCAGCATTTT.